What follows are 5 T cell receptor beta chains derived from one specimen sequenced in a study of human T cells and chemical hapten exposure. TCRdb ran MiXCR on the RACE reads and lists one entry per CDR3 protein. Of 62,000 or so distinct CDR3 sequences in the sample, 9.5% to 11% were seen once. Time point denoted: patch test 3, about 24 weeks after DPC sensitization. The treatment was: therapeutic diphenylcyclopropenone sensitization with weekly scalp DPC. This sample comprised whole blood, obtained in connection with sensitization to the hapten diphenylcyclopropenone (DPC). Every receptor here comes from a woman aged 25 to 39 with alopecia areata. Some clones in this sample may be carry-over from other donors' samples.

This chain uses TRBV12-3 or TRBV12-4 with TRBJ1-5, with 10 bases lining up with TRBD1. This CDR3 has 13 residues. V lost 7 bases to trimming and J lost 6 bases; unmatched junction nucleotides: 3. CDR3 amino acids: CASTRDRGQPQHF. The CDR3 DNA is TGTGCCAGCACCCGGGACAGGGGTCAGCCCCAGCATTTT.

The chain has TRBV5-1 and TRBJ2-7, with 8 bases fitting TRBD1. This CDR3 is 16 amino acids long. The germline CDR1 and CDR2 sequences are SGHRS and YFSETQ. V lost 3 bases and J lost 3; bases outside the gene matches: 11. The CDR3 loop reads CASSSTTGASHYEQYF. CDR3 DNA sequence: TGCGCCAGCAGCTCCACGACAGGGGCTTCCCACTACGAGCAGTACTTC.

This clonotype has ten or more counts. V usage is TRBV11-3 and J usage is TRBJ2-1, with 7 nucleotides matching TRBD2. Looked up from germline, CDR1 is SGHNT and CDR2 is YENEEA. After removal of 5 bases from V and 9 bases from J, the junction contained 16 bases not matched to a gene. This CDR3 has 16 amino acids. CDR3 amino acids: CASSPRGLAASGEQFF. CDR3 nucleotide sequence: TGTGCCAGCAGCCCGCGGGGCCTAGCGGCGTCCGGTGAGCAGTTCTTC.

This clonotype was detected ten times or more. CDR3 loop: CSASGQINTEAFF. In DNA, the CDR3 is TGCAGTGCTAGTGGACAGATAAACACTGAAGCTTTCTTT. The chain recombines TRBV20-1 with TRBJ1-1; D might be TRBD1 (6 bases). CDR1 is DFQATT, CDR2 SNEGSKA, per germline (reference sequence). This CDR3 is built from 13 residues. Trimming removed 3 bases at V and 2 bases at J, with 10 bases between.

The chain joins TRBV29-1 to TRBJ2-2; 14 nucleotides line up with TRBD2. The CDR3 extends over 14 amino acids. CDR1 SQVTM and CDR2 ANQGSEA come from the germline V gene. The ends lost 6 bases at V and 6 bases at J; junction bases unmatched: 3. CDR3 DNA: TGCAGCGTCAAGGGACTAGCGGGAGCCGGGGAGCTGTTTTTT. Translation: CSVKGLAGAGELFF.